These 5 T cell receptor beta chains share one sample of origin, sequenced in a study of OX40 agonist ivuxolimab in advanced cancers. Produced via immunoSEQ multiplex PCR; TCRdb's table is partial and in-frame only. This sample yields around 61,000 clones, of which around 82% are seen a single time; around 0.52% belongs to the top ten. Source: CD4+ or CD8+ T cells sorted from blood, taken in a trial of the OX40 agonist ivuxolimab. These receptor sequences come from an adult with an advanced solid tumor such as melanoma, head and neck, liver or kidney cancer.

In DNA, the CDR3 is TGTGCCAGCAGCTTATACCAGGGTGGCAATCAGCCCCAGCATTTT. The encoded protein is CASSLYQGGNQPQHF. The V and J genes are TRBV7-2 and TRBJ1-5, with D possibly matching TRBD1 (5 bases). The germline V gene has CDR1 SGHTA and CDR2 FQGNSA. This CDR3 has 15 residues. The V and J ends lost 2 bases and 2 bases respectively, with 10 bases between them.

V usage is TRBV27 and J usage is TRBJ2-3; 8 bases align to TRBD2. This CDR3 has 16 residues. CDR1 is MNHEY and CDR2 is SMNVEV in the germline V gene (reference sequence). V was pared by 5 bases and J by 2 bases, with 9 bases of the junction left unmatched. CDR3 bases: TGTGCCAGCAGTATACTAGCGGACGGGTTCACAGATACGCAGTATTTT. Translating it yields CASSILADGFTDTQYF.

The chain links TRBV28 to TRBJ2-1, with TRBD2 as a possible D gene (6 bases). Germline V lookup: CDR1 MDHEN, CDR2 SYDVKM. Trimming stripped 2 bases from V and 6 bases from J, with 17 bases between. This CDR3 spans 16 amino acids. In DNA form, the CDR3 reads TGTGCCAGCAGTTTACCGACCGGGAGAGGTGGCAATGAGCAGTTCTTC. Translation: CASSLPTGRGGNEQFF.

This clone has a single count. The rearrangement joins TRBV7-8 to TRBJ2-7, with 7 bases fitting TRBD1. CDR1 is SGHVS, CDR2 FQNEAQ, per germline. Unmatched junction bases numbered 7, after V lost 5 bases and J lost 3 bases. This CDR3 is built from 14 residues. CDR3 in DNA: TGTGCCAGCAGCCCCTCAAGGGGGCACTACGAGCAGTACTTC. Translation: CASSPSRGHYEQYF.

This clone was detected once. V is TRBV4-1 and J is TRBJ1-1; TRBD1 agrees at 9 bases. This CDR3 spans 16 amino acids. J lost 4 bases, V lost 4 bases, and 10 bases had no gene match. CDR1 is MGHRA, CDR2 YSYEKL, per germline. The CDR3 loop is CASSPEGTGQATEAFF. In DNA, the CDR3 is TGCGCCAGCAGCCCCGAGGGGACAGGGCAGGCCACTGAAGCTTTCTTT.